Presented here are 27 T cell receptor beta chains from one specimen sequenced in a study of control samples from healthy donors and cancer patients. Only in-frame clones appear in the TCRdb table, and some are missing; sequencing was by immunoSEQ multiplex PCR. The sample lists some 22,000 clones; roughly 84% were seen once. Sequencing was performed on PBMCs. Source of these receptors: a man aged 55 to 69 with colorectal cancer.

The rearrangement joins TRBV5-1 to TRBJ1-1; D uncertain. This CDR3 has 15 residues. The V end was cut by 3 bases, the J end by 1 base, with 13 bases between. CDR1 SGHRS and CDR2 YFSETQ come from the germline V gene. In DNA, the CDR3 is TGCGCCAGCAGCTCCTTTCAGCTAGAGAACACTGAAGCTTTCTTT. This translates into CASSSFQLENTEAFF.

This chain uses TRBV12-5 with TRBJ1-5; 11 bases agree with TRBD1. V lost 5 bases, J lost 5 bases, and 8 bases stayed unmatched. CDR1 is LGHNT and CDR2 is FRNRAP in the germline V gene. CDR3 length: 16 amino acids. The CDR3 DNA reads TGTGCTAGTGGTCCGCCCCGGACAGGGGGCTATCAGCCCCAGCATTTT. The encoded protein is CASGPPRTGGYQPQHF.

The CDR3 region has the DNA TGCGCCAGCAGTGAGTCGAGTGGGACAGGGGGTGAAAAACTGTTTTTT. This codes for CASSESSGTGGEKLFF. The rearrangement joins TRBV10-1 to TRBJ1-4, with 11 bases aligning to TRBD1. The CDR3 is made up of 16 amino acids. With 0 bases clipped from V and 7 bases from J, the junction kept 4 bases outside the gene matches. Per germline, CDR1 WNHNN and CDR2 SYGVQD (reference sequence).

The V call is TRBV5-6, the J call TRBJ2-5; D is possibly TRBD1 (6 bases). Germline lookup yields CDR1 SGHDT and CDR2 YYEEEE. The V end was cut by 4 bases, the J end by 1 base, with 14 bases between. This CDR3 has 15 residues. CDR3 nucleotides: TGTGCCAGCAGCCCCTTAGGGGGACCCCAAGAGACCCAGTACTTC. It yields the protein CASSPLGGPQETQYF.

The CDR3 DNA is TGTGCCAGCAGCTTAGTGGTGTGGGGCAGGGGGAACTATGGCTACACCTTC. It specifies CASSLVVWGRGNYGYTF. This chain joins TRBV7-2 and TRBJ1-2, with 7 bases fitting TRBD1. Germline values: CDR1 SGHTA, CDR2 FQGNSA. V shed 1 base and J 2 bases; nucleotides not matched to a gene: 10. The CDR3 covers 17 residues.

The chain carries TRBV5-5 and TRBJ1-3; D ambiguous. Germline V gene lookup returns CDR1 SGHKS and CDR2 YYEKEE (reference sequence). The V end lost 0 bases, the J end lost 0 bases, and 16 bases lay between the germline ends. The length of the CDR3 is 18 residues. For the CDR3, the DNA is TGTGCCAGCAGCTTGGGGGGTCCACCTCGAAACTCTGGAAACACCATATATTTT. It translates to CASSLGGPPRNSGNTIYF.

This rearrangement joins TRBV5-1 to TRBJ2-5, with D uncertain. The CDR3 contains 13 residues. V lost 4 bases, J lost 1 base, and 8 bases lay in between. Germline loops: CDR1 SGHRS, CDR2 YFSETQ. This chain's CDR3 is CASSGASQETQYF. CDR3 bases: TGCGCCAGCAGCGGCGCAAGCCAAGAGACCCAGTACTTC. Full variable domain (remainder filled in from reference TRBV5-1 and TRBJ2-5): KAGVTQTPRYLIKTRGQQVTLSCSPISGHRSVSWYQQTPGQGLQFLFEYFSETQRNKGNFPGRFSGRQFSNSRSEMNVSTLELGDSALYLCASSGASQETQYFGPGTRLLVL.

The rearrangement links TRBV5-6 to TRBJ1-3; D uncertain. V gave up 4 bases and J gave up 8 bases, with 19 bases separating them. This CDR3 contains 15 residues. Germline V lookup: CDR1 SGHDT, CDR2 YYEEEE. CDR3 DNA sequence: TGTGCCAGCAGCCTTGTTGAGGGTTATCGACACACCATATATTTT. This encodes CASSLVEGYRHTIYF.

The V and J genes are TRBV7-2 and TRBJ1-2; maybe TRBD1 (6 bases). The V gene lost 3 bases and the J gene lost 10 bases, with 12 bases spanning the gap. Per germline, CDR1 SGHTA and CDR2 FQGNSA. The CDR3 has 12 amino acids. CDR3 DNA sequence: TGTGCCAGCAGCTTGAACAGGGAGGACTACACCTTC. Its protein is CASSLNREDYTF.

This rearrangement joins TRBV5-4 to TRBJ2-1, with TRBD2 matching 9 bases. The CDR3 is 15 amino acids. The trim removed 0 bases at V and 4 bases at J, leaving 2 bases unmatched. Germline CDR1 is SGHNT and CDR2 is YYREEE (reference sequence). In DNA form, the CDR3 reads TGTGCCAGCAGCTTGGTGAGCGGGGGGTACAATGAGCAGTTCTTC. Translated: CASSLVSGGYNEQFF.

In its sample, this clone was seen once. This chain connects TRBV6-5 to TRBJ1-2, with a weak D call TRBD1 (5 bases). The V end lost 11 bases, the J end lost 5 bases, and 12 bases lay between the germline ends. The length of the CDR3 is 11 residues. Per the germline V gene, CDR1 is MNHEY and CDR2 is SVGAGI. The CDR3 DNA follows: TGTGCCGCGTGGGGGGGGTATGGCTACACCTTC. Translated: CAAWGGYGYTF.

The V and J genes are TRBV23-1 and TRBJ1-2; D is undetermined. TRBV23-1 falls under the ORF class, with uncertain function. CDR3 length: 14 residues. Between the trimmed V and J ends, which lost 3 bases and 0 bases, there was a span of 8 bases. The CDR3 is CASSQEGPNYGYTF. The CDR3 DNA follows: TGCGCCAGCAGTCAGGAGGGTCCTAACTATGGCTACACCTTC.

For the CDR3, the DNA is TGTGCCAGCAGGGGGTCTTCCGGGACAGGAAACACTGAAGCTTTCTTT. Its translation is CASRGSSGTGNTEAFF. V and J are TRBV2 and TRBJ1-1; 8 nucleotides agree with TRBD1. Germline assignment: CDR1 SNHLY and CDR2 FYNNEI. V gave up 6 bases and J gave up 2 bases; unmatched junction bases: 11. The CDR3 runs 16 residues.

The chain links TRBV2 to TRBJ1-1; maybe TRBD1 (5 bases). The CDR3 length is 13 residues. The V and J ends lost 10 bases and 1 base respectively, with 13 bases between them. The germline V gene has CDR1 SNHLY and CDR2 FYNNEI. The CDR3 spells CATRGARNTEAFF. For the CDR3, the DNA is TGTGCCACCCGCGGGGCGAGGAACACTGAAGCTTTCTTT.

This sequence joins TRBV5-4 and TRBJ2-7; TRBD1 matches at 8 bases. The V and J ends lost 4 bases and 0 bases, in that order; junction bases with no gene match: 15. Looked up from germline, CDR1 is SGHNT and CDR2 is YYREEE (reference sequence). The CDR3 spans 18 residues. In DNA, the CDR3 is TGTGCCAGCAGCCCGGCGGGTTCAGGGGGCTTCCACTCCTACGAGCAGTACTTC. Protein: CASSPAGSGGFHSYEQYF.

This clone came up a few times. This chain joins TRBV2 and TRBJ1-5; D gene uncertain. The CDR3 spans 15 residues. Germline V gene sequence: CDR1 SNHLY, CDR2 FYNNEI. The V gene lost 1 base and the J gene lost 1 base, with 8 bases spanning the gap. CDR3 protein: CASSEGRASNQPQHF. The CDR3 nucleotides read TGTGCCAGCAGTGAAGGGCGGGCGAGCAATCAGCCCCAGCATTTT.

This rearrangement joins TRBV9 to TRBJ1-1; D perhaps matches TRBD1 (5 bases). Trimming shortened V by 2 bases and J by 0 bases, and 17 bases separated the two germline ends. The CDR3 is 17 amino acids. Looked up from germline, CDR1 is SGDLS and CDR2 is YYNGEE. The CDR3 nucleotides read TGTGCCAGCAGCGTCGGGGCAGGTGCTCAATTGAACACTGAAGCTTTCTTT. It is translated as CASSVGAGAQLNTEAFF.

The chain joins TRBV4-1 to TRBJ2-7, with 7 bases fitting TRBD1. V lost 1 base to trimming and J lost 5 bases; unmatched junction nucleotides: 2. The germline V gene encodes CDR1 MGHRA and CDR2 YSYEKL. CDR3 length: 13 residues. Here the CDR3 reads CASSQVTGDEQYF. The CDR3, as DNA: TGCGCCAGCAGCCAAGTTACAGGGGACGAGCAGTACTTC.

This chain's CDR3 is CSADSGNTIYF. CDR3 bases: TGCAGTGCAGACTCTGGAAACACCATATATTTT. The gene calls are TRBV20-1 and TRBJ1-3, with D unclear. Germline lookup yields CDR1 DFQATT and CDR2 SNEGSKA (reference sequence). Deletions cut 6 bases from V and 0 bases from J, with 3 bases between. The CDR3 loop spans 11 amino acids.

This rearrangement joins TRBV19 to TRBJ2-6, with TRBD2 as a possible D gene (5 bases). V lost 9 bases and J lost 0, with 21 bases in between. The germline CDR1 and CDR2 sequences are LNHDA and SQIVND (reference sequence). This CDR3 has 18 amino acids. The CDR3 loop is CASGRRQPNLSGANVLTF. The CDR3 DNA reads TGTGCCAGCGGACGGAGGCAGCCTAACCTCTCTGGGGCCAACGTCCTGACTTTC.

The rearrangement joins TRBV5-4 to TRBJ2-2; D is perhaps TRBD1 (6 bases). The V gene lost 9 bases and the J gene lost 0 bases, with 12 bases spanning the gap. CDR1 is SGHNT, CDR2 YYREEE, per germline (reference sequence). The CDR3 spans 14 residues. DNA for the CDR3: TGTGCCACCCAGGGACAAACGAACACCGGGGAGCTGTTTTTT. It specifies CATQGQTNTGELFF.

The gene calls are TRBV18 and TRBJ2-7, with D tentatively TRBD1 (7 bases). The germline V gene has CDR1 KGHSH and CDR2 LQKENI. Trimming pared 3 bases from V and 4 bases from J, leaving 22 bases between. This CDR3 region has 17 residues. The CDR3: CASSPLLPNQGGYEQYF. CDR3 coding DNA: TGTGCCAGCTCACCGCTGCTCCCCAACCAGGGGGGTTACGAGCAGTACTTC.

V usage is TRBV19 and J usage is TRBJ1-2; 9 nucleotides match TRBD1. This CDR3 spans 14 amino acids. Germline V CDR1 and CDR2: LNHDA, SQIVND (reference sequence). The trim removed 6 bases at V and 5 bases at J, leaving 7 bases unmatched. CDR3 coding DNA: TGTGCCAGTAGGGACCGGGACAGGGCGTATGGCTACACCTTC. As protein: CASRDRDRAYGYTF.

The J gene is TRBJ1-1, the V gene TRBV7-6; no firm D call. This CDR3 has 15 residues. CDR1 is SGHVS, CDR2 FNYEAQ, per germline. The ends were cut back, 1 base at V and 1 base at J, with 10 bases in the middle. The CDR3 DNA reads TGTGCCAGCAGCTTAGGTGGGATGAAGAACACTGAAGCTTTCTTT. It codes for CASSLGGMKNTEAFF.

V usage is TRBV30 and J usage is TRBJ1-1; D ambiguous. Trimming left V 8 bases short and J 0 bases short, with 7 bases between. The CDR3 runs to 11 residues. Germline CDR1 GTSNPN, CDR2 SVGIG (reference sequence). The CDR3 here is CAGNMNTEAFF. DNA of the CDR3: TGTGCCGGAAACATGAACACTGAAGCTTTCTTT.

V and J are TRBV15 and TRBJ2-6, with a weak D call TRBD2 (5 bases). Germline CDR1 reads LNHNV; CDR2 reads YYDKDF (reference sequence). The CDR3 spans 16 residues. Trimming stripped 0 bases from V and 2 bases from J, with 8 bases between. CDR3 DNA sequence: TGTGCCACCAGCAGAGATGAGGGCGCTGGGGCCAACGTCCTGACTTTC. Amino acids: CATSRDEGAGANVLTF.

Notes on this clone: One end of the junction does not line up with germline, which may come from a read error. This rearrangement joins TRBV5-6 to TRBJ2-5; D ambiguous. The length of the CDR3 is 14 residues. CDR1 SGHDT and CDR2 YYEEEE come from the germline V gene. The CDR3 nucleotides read TGTACCAGCAGCTTGGCCCGTATCTGGGAGACCCAGTACTTC. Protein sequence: CTSSLARIWETQYF.